A single count supports the clone carrying this T cell receptor (beta chain). The antigen is undetermined. The data were taken from a study of T cells in Graves' hyperthyroidism and ophthalmopathy. V shed 3 bases, J shed 1 base, and the junction held 7 bases outside the gene matches. The CDR3 covers 16 residues. There were TCR beta CDR3 regions amplified from RNA transcripts. A set of HTBI primers served as the primers for a first-round RT-PCR of the TCR CDR3. TCRdb fed the multiplex PCR reads into MiXCR, producing one record per CDR3 protein. This sample has roughly 630,000 distinct CDR3 sequences; roughly 14% occur once, and the top ten carry under 7.5%. Study-wide findings and caveats: Stable hyperthyroidism was separated from ophthalmopathy by a model based on 13 V-J features. In the blood, most expanded thyroid clonotypes above 0.001 appeared as well.

Input material: blood. The V and J genes are TRBV12-3 or TRBV12-4 and TRBJ2-3, with 7 bases lining up with TRBD1. This receptor was identified in a woman aged 30 to 39 with Graves' hyperthyroidism. The CDR3 sequence is CASSLSQGSGTDTQYF. In DNA form, the CDR3 reads TGTGCCAGCAGTTTGTCACAGGGGAGTGGCACAGATACGCAGTATTTT.